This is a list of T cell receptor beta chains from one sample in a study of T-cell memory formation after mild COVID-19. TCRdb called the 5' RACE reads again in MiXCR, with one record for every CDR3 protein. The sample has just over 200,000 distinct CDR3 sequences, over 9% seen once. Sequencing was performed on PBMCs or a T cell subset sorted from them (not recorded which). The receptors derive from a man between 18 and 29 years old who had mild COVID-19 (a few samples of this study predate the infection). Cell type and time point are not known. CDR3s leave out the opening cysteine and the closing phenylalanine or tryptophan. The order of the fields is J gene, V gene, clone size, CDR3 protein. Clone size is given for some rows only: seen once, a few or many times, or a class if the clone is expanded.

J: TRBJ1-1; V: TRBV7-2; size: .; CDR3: ASSLEATLGMGAF
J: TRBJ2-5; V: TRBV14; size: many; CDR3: ASSQGVGETQY
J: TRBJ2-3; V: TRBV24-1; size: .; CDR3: ATSDPAGTDTQY
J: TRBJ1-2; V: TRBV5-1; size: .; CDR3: ASSYGPGYT
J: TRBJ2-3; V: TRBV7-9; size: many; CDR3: ASSFPVRLAGRTDTQY
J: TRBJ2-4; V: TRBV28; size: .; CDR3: ASSLFGGAKNIQY
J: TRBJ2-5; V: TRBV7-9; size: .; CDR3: ASSLTGVLGQETQY
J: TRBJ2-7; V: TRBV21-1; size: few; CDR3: ARQRRTGAPYEQY
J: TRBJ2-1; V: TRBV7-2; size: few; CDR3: ASSLGERDEQF
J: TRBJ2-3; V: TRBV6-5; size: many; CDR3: ASSPLSSRVLGDTQY
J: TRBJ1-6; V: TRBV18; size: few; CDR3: ASSPRGQGVDLH
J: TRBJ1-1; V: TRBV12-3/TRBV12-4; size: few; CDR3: ASVLTGANTEAF
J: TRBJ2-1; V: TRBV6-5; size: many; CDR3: ASGGGRSLYNEQF
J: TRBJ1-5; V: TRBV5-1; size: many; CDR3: ASSWGPGNQPQH
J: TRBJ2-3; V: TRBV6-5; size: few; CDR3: ASSYRGGGTSTDTQY
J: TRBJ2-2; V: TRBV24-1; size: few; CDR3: ATSATGVNTGELF
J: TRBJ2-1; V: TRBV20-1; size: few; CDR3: SATRTGGVYNEQF
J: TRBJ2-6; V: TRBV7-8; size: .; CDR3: ASSLSGGPNSGANVLT
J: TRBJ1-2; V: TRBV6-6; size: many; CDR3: ASSYLAKVFYGYT
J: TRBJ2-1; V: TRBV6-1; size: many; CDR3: ASSENWRYNEQF
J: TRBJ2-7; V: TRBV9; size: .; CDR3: ASSVADGGYYEQY
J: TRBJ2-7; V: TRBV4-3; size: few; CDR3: ASSLWMDEDYEQY
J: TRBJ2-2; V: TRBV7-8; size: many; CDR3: ASSLGLAGVTGELF
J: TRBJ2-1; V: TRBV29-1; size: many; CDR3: SAALPYNEQF